Each of the 29 T cell receptor beta chains below was sequenced from the same sample in a study of T cell changes during pregnancy in multiple sclerosis. Repertoires were generated with immunoSEQ multiplex PCR, while TCRdb's copy carries only in-frame clones and drops some. The table lists some 52,000 clones, around 94% of them singletons, with around 0.74% in the top ten. The sequencing here drew on CD4+ T cells from peripheral blood mononuclear cells, taken in the third trimester of pregnancy. The origin of the receptors is a female donor with multiple sclerosis, enrolled in a pregnancy study.

V usage is TRBV2 and J usage is TRBJ2-1; D might be TRBD1 (5 bases). Trimming shortened V by 5 bases and J by 12 bases, and 8 bases separated the two germline ends. The CDR3 loop spans 10 amino acids. Looked up from germline, CDR1 is SNHLY and CDR2 is FYNNEI. DNA of the CDR3: TGTGCCAGCAGTCCAGGGTCGCAGTTCTTC. This sequence encodes CASSPGSQFF.

This clone was seen only once. The chain links TRBV30 to TRBJ2-7; unclear D gene. The CDR3 is 13 residues long. CDR1 is GTSNPN and CDR2 is SVGIG in the germline V gene (reference sequence). Deletions cut 4 bases from V and 12 bases from J, with 22 bases between. This CDR3 reads CAWTYPQEGRRYF. CDR3 bases: TGTGCCTGGACCTACCCGCAGGAAGGTAGACGGTACTTC. Full variable domain (rest looked up from reference TRBV30 and TRBJ2-7): SQTIHQWPATLVQPVGSPLSLECTVEGTSNPNLYWYRQAAGRGLQLLFYSVGIGQISSEVPQNLSASRPQDRQFILSSKKLLLSDSGFYLCAWTYPQEGRRYFGPGTRLTVT.

The CDR3 DNA reads TGTGCCAGCAGCCGGGGACAGGTCGGGGGCTACACCTTC. Protein: CASSRGQVGGYTF. This chain uses TRBV7-8 with TRBJ1-2, with 8 bases lining up with TRBD1. The germline V gene has CDR1 SGHVS and CDR2 FQNEAQ. This CDR3 spans 13 amino acids. V was pared by 5 bases and J by 8 bases, with 7 bases of the junction left unmatched.

The genes are TRBV5-6 and TRBJ1-3; 9 positions match TRBD1. Germline V gene lookup returns CDR1 SGHDT and CDR2 YYEEEE. The CDR3 runs 17 residues. After removal of 0 bases from V and 2 bases from J, the junction contained 6 bases not matched to a gene. CDR3 nucleotides: TGTGCCAGCAGCTTGGATTTGTGGACAGGGGCTGGAAACACCATATATTTT. This gives the protein CASSLDLWTGAGNTIYF. Supplemented by reference TRBV5-6 and TRBJ1-3, the full variable domain reads DAGVTQSPTHLIKTRGQQVTLRCSPKSGHDTVSWYQQALGQGPQFIFQYYEEEERQRGNFPDRFSGHQFPNYSSELNVNALLLGDSALYLCASSLDLWTGAGNTIYFGEGSWLTVV.

The chain carries TRBV6-5 and TRBJ2-2, with D tentatively TRBD2 (5 bases). CDR1 is MNHEY, CDR2 SVGAGI, per germline. V lost 2 bases to trimming and J lost 2 bases, with 9 bases between them. The CDR3 has 15 amino acids. The CDR3 loop reads CASSYATRNTGELFF. CDR3 coding DNA: TGTGCCAGCAGTTACGCAACTAGAAACACCGGGGAGCTGTTTTTT.

This chain links TRBV9 with TRBJ1-4; 7 nucleotides agree with TRBD1. The germline CDR1 and CDR2 sequences are SGDLS and YYNGEE. CDR3 length: 17 residues. The V gene end was trimmed by 3 bases and the J gene end by 5 bases; junction bases not matched to a gene: 13. The CDR3 bases are TGTGCCAGCAGCGCCGGCCGGACGACAGGGAGGAATGAAAAACTGTTTTTT. This codes for CASSAGRTTGRNEKLFF.

This chain uses TRBV4-2 with TRBJ1-2; possible D gene TRBD1, 6 bases. This CDR3 contains 15 residues. With 1 base removed from V and 4 bases from J, the gap between germline ends came to 13 bases. CDR1 and CDR2 (germline): LGHNA, YNFKEQ. The CDR3 sequence: CASSQASGQTYGYTF. The CDR3 DNA is TGTGCCAGCAGCCAAGCTAGCGGACAGACCTATGGCTACACCTTC.

The chain recombines TRBV10-3 with TRBJ1-6; D is uncertain. Germline-derived CDR1 and CDR2 are ENHRY and SYGVKD. Deletions cut 7 bases from V and 6 bases from J, with 10 bases between. This CDR3 is built from 13 residues. In DNA, the CDR3 is TGTGCCATCACGGCAGGTGTTAATTCACCCCTCCACTTT. Encoded protein: CAITAGVNSPLHF.

The chain links TRBV7-2 to TRBJ2-7; D not resolved. Trimming cost V 0 bases and J 4 bases, with 10 bases left between them. There are 14 residues in the CDR3. Germline assignment: CDR1 SGHTA and CDR2 FQGNSA. The CDR3 loop reads CASSLAQSFYEQYF. The CDR3 DNA reads TGTGCCAGCAGCTTAGCGCAGTCGTTTTACGAGCAGTACTTC.

V usage is TRBV4-1 and J usage is TRBJ1-2; D is ambiguous. Trimming left V 3 bases short and J 3 bases short, with 17 bases between. The length of the CDR3 is 16 residues. The germline V gene encodes CDR1 MGHRA and CDR2 YSYEKL. The CDR3 loop reads CASSHAEGSVYYGYTF. In DNA, the CDR3 is TGCGCCAGCAGCCACGCCGAGGGTTCAGTCTACTATGGCTACACCTTC.

This chain joins TRBV5-6 and TRBJ2-7, with 8 bases that match TRBD2. CDR3 length: 17 amino acids. The germline V gene has CDR1 SGHDT and CDR2 YYEEEE. V gave up 1 base and J gave up 7 bases; unmatched junction bases: 16. CDR3 nucleotides: TGTGCCAGCAGCTTGCGGGTGCTCGCGGGGGGTGGTAGGGAGCAGTACTTC. Amino acid sequence: CASSLRVLAGGGREQYF.

The V and J genes are TRBV6-5 and TRBJ2-1; D remains ambiguous. This CDR3 comprises 11 residues. Deletions cut 2 bases from V and 8 bases from J, with 4 bases between. Germline V gene sequence: CDR1 MNHEY, CDR2 SVGAGI. In DNA form, the CDR3 reads TGTGCCAGCAGTTACCGCGATGAGCAGTTCTTC. This translates into CASSYRDEQFF.

The chain has TRBV19 and TRBJ2-7; D might be TRBD1 (6 bases). V dropped 9 bases and J dropped 2 bases, with 14 bases sitting between them. The CDR3 covers 13 residues. Germline V gives CDR1 LNHDA, CDR2 SQIVND (reference sequence). The CDR3 spells CASRRQATYEQYF. The CDR3 nucleotides are TGTGCCAGCAGACGACAGGCCACCTACGAGCAGTACTTC.

The chain links TRBV11-3 to TRBJ2-2; D is possibly TRBD1 (6 bases). This CDR3 spans 15 amino acids. With 0 bases removed from V and 4 bases from J, the gap between germline ends came to 9 bases. Germline values: CDR1 SGHNT, CDR2 YENEEA. The CDR3 protein is CASSLDRGGTGELFF. For the CDR3, the DNA is TGTGCCAGCAGCTTAGACAGGGGTGGCACCGGGGAGCTGTTTTTT.

This clone was seen a single time. The gene calls are TRBV19 and TRBJ2-2, with D possibly matching TRBD2 (5 bases). Germline V gives CDR1 LNHDA, CDR2 SQIVND (reference sequence). The CDR3 length is 15 residues. Trimming cost V 8 bases and J 5 bases, with 18 bases left between them. CDR3 amino acids: CASCQARAWTGELFF. The CDR3 DNA reads TGTGCCAGTTGTCAAGCGCGGGCATGGACCGGGGAGCTGTTTTTT.

The chain is built from TRBV25-1 and TRBJ2-3, with D tentatively TRBD1 (5 bases). The CDR3 is made up of 13 amino acids. Germline CDR1 is MGHDK and CDR2 is SYGVNS. V was pared by 8 bases and J by 2 bases, with 11 bases between. The CDR3 sequence is CASGVGATDTQYF. The CDR3 nucleotides read TGTGCCAGCGGCGTAGGGGCCACAGATACGCAGTATTTT. Full variable domain (rest looked up from reference TRBV25-1 and TRBJ2-3): EADIYQTPRYLVIGTGKKITLECSQTMGHDKMYWYQQDPGMELHLIHYSYGVNSTEKGDLSSESTVSRIRTEHFPLTLESARPSHTSQYLCASGVGATDTQYFGPGTRLTVL.

The CDR3 DNA is TGTGCCAGCACAGGCTCCGACTATGGCTACACCTTC. It encodes CASTGSDYGYTF. This sequence joins TRBV6-6 and TRBJ1-2; D uncertain. The germline CDR1 and CDR2 sequences are MNHNY and SVGAGI (reference sequence). This CDR3 spans 12 amino acids. The V and J ends lost 7 bases and 3 bases respectively, with 9 bases between them.

The chain recombines TRBV6-4 with TRBJ2-5; D may be TRBD1 (6 bases). Looked up from germline, CDR1 is MRHNA and CDR2 is SNTAGT. The CDR3 covers 15 residues. V lost 5 bases, J lost 3 bases, and 16 bases lay in between. DNA for the CDR3: TGTGCCAGCAGTCCTACAGGGAAGAGAGAAGAGACCCAGTACTTC. It translates to CASSPTGKREETQYF.

The chain uses TRBV2 and TRBJ2-3; D not certain. Germline CDR1 is SNHLY and CDR2 is FYNNEI. The ends were cut back, 5 bases at V and 3 bases at J, with 15 bases in the middle. The CDR3 totals 15 residues. CDR3 sequence: CASSPPLAATDTQYF. Here the CDR3 DNA reads TGTGCCAGCAGTCCCCCCCTGGCGGCGACAGATACGCAGTATTTT.

The chain combines TRBV28 with TRBJ1-3, with D maybe TRBD1 (6 bases). V was clipped by 8 bases and J by 0 bases, with 14 bases between them. Germline values: CDR1 MDHEN, CDR2 SYDVKM. CDR3 size: 15 residues. The CDR3: CASQTGQRSGNTIYF. In DNA, the CDR3 is TGTGCCAGCCAAACCGGACAGCGCTCTGGAAACACCATATATTTT.

The chain employs TRBV30 and TRBJ1-1; 7 nucleotides align to TRBD1. CDR3 length: 15 amino acids. Per the germline V gene, CDR1 is GTSNPN and CDR2 is SVGIG (reference sequence). V was pared by 2 bases and J by 7 bases, with 13 bases of the junction left unmatched. CDR3 residues: CAWSPPHDREGEAFF. DNA for the CDR3: TGTGCCTGGAGTCCCCCTCACGACAGGGAAGGTGAAGCTTTCTTT.

The sample holds one count of this clone. The chain couples TRBV7-8 to TRBJ1-4; the match to TRBD1 covers 8 bases. This CDR3 is built from 15 residues. Trimming at V came to 6 bases and at J to 2 bases, leaving 5 bases not matched to a gene. Germline V gene data show CDR1 as SGHVS and CDR2 as FQNEAQ. The CDR3 protein is CASRFGQGTNEKLFF. The CDR3 DNA is TGTGCCAGCAGATTCGGACAGGGCACTAATGAAAAACTGTTTTTT.

For this clone: The sample has other DNA sequences that encode this CDR3 too. The chain employs TRBV6-5 and TRBJ2-3, with D hard to call. The CDR3 length is 12 residues. Germline V CDR1 and CDR2: MNHEY, SVGAGI. With 8 bases removed from V and 3 bases from J, the gap between germline ends came to 9 bases. CDR3 DNA: TGTGCCAGCTCTCCTAGAACAGATACGCAGTATTTT. It translates to CASSPRTDTQYF.

The CDR3 loop reads CATQQAKNEKLFF. DNA for the CDR3: TGTGCCACCCAACAGGCTAAGAATGAAAAACTGTTTTTT. This sequence joins TRBV19 and TRBJ1-4, with a weak D call TRBD1 (5 bases). Trimming took off 10 bases at V and 5 bases at J, with 14 bases between the two ends. The germline V gene has CDR1 LNHDA and CDR2 SQIVND (reference sequence). The CDR3 consists of 13 residues.

This clone turned up a few times. This chain connects TRBV14 to TRBJ1-2; D gene unclear. This CDR3 spans 13 amino acids. The germline gives CDR1 SGHDN, CDR2 FVKESK. Trimming took off 1 base at V and 4 bases at J, with 7 bases between the two ends. The CDR3 reads CASSQVRSYGYTF. The CDR3 nucleotides are TGTGCCAGCAGCCAAGTACGTAGCTATGGCTACACCTTC.

This chain links TRBV15 with TRBJ2-5, with 9 bases aligning to TRBD1. Germline CDR1 and CDR2: LNHNV and YYDKDF (reference sequence). The CDR3 sequence is 16 residues long. The junction had 8 bases not matched to a gene; V was cut back by 4 bases and J by 2 bases. The CDR3 region has the DNA TGTGCCACCAGCAACAGGGGGCGCCGTGAACAAGAGACCCAGTACTTC. Amino acids: CATSNRGRREQETQYF.

The rearrangement joins TRBV19 to TRBJ1-2, with D tentatively TRBD1 (6 bases). V lost 6 bases and J lost 8, with 19 bases in between. The CDR3 consists of 14 residues. Germline CDR1 is LNHDA and CDR2 is SQIVND (reference sequence). The CDR3 loop is CASRAPGGARGYTF. CDR3 bases: TGTGCCAGTAGGGCCCCGGGGGGCGCGAGGGGCTACACCTTC. Supplemented by reference TRBV19 and TRBJ1-2, the full variable domain reads DGGITQSPKYLFRKEGQNVTLSCEQNLNHDAMYWYRQDPGQGLRLIYYSQIVNDFQKGDIAEGYSVSREKKESFPLTVTSAQKNPTAFYLCASRAPGGARGYTFGSGTRLTVV.

The chain is built from TRBV4-2 and TRBJ1-4; tentatively, D is TRBD1 (5 bases). V lost 1 base and J lost 8, with 20 bases in between. The CDR3 contains 17 residues. The germline V gene has CDR1 LGHNA and CDR2 YNFKEQ. The CDR3 reads CASSQGQGASTGEKLFF. The CDR3, as DNA: TGTGCCAGCAGCCAAGGGCAGGGTGCAAGTACTGGGGAAAAACTGTTTTTT.

DNA of the CDR3: TGCGCCAGCAGCGTAAGTAACACGCCTGGGGCCAACGTCCTGACTTTC. It translates to CASSVSNTPGANVLTF. The genes are TRBV5-1 and TRBJ2-6; no clear D. The ends were cut back, 4 bases at V and 2 bases at J, with 13 bases in the middle. There are 16 residues in the CDR3. Germline CDR1 reads SGHRS; CDR2 reads YFSETQ.